This entry features one T cell receptor beta chain sequence. As handled by the study authors: Estimated nucleated cell counts came from reference gene primer amplification. Sequencing was performed with immunoSEQ multiplex PCR; in TCRdb, only in-frame clones are kept and a portion is missing. V, J and clone size are those of that table, while D and trimming were read from the DNA. The sample yields approximately 140,000 clones, roughly four fifths seen once. V lost 6 bases and J 0 bases, leaving 12 bases between the germline ends. Germline assignment: CDR1 SNHLY and CDR2 FYNNEI. The CDR3 has 15 amino acids. This record belongs to a study of blood T cell repertoires in COVID-19.

Sequenced sample: peripheral blood. The receptor's source is a human donor with acute or convalescent COVID-19. The donor label of this sample is uncertain. The chain links TRBV2 to TRBJ1-5; tentative D call: TRBD1 (5 bases). CDR3 loop: CASRSDSNSNQPQHF. For the CDR3, the DNA is TGTGCCAGCAGGTCCGACAGCAATAGCAATCAGCCCCAGCATTTT.